This T cell receptor (beta chain) was retrieved from a study of blood T cells in healthy people across ages. Overall study results and limits: Donor CMV status, an unknown factor, possibly confounded changes in expanded clonotypes. Researchers deemed the diversity estimates from one million T cells underestimates. Naive CD4+ cell counts and diversity both ran higher in long-lived than in aged donors. A roughly linear age-dependent decrease characterized TCR beta diversity per million T cells.

This clonotype was recorded many times. What it binds is not known. Germline lookup yields CDR1 SGHRS and CDR2 YFSETQ. The V gene lost 4 bases and the J gene lost 7 bases, with 13 bases spanning the gap. The CDR3 totals 13 residues. Next came a second PCR, run for about 7 to 12 cycles, which used a sample-barcoded 5' primer along with a J-beta primer mix. MiXCR, run by TCRdb on the 5' RACE reads, gives a single entry per CDR3 protein. Of approximately 810,000 distinct CDR3 sequences listed, about 30% are singletons. This clonotype was obtained from a woman aged 80 or over in good health. Sequencing used blood. The rearrangement links TRBV5-1 to TRBJ2-3; TRBD2 is a possible D gene (6 bases). The CDR3 spells CASSHEGGNTQYF. CDR3 DNA: TGCGCCAGCAGCCACGAGGGCGGGAATACGCAGTATTTT.